This T cell receptor (beta chain) was documented in a study of T-cell memory formation after mild COVID-19. As for the study in general: TCR clusters were mostly donor specific.

Findings and limits, study-wide: Memory cells collected pre-infection included some clones that later responded, suggesting cross-reactive memory joined. Confirmation of SARS-CoV-2 specificity was lacking for second-wave clones peaking day 37.

On this clonotype: Its cognate antigen is unknown.

Libraries for TCRalpha and TCRbeta carried sample barcodes and unique molecular identifiers via 5'RACE. TCRdb ran MiXCR on the 5' RACE reads and lists one entry per CDR3 protein. The sample lists roughly 190,000 distinct CDR3 sequences, around 25% occurring once. The TCR was taken from an adult woman who had mild COVID-19 (a few samples of this study predate the infection). Cell type and time point are not known. The specimen sequenced was PBMCs or a T cell subset sorted from them (not recorded which).

The DNA of the CDR3 is TGCGCCAGCAAGGGGGGATCGGGCACTGAAGCTTTCTTT. Translating it yields CASKGGSGTEAFF. The chain carries TRBV5-1 and TRBJ1-1, with D tentatively TRBD1 (6 bases). The CDR3 runs 13 residues. Germline V gene sequence: CDR1 SGHRS, CDR2 YFSETQ. The V end lost 6 bases, the J end lost 4 bases, and 13 bases lay between the germline ends.